A selection of T cell receptor beta chains follows, all from one sample in a study of cytomegalovirus exposure and HLA in healthy donors. Generated by immunoSEQ multiplex PCR, the TCRdb table keeps only in-frame clones and is missing some. The sample has under 200,000 clones; roughly 73% are singletons. The sample was PBMCs. Receptors were obtained from a female donor in good health and CMV-seronegative. Each CDR3 is given with its conserved first and last residue. Fields, in order: CDR3 protein, CDR3 DNA, D gene, V gene, clone size, J gene. D genes are given only for firm matches. Size is stated for part of the rows, as once, few or many counts, or as a class when the clone is expanded.

CDR3aa: CASSPGWEGETQYF
CDR3nt: TGCGCCAGCAGCCCGGGCTGGGAGGGCGAGACCCAGTACTTC
d_gene: TRBD2
v_gene: TRBV4-1
abundance: NA
j_gene: TRBJ2-5

CDR3aa: CASSSGVGETQYF
CDR3nt: TGTGCCAGCAGCTCGGGAGTGGGGGAGACCCAGTACTTC
d_gene: NA
v_gene: TRBV7-2
abundance: NA
j_gene: TRBJ2-5

CDR3aa: CASSLPSGGPSYEQYF
CDR3nt: TGTGCCAGCAGTTTACCTAGCGGGGGGCCCTCCTACGAGCAGTACTTC
d_gene: TRBD2
v_gene: TRBV28
abundance: NA
j_gene: TRBJ2-7

CDR3aa: CASSQGGGGSYEQYF
CDR3nt: TGTGCCAGCAGTCAAGGCGGGGGAGGCTCCTACGAGCAGTACTTC
d_gene: TRBD2
v_gene: TRBV7-3
abundance: NA
j_gene: TRBJ2-7

CDR3aa: CASSSLAGVKSNEQFF
CDR3nt: TGTGCCAGCAGTTCCCTAGCGGGAGTTAAAAGCAATGAGCAGTTCTTC
d_gene: TRBD2
v_gene: TRBV6-5
abundance: NA
j_gene: TRBJ2-1

CDR3aa: CASSMGGGLYEQYF
CDR3nt: TGTGCCAGTAGTATGGGGGGGGGTCTCTACGAGCAGTACTTC
d_gene: TRBD2
v_gene: TRBV19
abundance: NA
j_gene: TRBJ2-7

CDR3aa: CASSGGSGFYGYTF
CDR3nt: TGTGCCAGCAGCGGTGGATCAGGGTTTTATGGCTACACCTTC
d_gene: NA
v_gene: TRBV7-3
abundance: NA
j_gene: TRBJ1-2

CDR3aa: CASSFGQGQETQYF
CDR3nt: TGCGCCAGCAGCTTCGGACAGGGGCAAGAGACCCAGTACTTC
d_gene: TRBD1
v_gene: TRBV5-1
abundance: few
j_gene: TRBJ2-5

CDR3aa: CASSLWRGQGEGNSPLHF
CDR3nt: TGTGCCAGCAGTTTATGGAGAGGACAGGGGGAGGGTAATTCACCCCTCCACTTT
d_gene: TRBD1
v_gene: TRBV28
abundance: NA
j_gene: TRBJ1-6

CDR3aa: CASSHPGVADTQYF
CDR3nt: TGTGCCAGCAGCCACCCGGGAGTGGCAGATACGCAGTATTTT
d_gene: NA
v_gene: TRBV16
abundance: NA
j_gene: TRBJ2-3

CDR3aa: CASSLEIAGSGELFF
CDR3nt: TGTGCCAGCAGCTTAGAAATTGCAGGGTCCGGGGAGCTGTTTTTT
d_gene: NA
v_gene: TRBV7-2
abundance: NA
j_gene: TRBJ2-2

CDR3aa: CASSFRTGGSGNTIYF
CDR3nt: TGTGCCAGCAGCTTTAGGACAGGGGGCTCTGGAAACACCATATATTTT
d_gene: TRBD1
v_gene: TRBV11-2
abundance: NA
j_gene: TRBJ1-3

CDR3aa: CASSGTVPYEQYF
CDR3nt: TGTGCCAGCAGCGGGACAGTCCCTTACGAGCAGTACTTC
d_gene: TRBD1
v_gene: TRBV7-9
abundance: NA
j_gene: TRBJ2-7

CDR3aa: CASSEPPINEQFF
CDR3nt: TGTGCCAGCAGTGAACCCCCTATTAATGAGCAGTTCTTC
d_gene: NA
v_gene: TRBV25-1
abundance: NA
j_gene: TRBJ2-1

CDR3aa: CASSKGTGGMVWNQPQHF
CDR3nt: TGTGCCAGCAGCAAAGGGACAGGGGGAATGGTCTGGAATCAGCCCCAGCATTTT
d_gene: NA
v_gene: TRBV21-1
abundance: NA
j_gene: TRBJ1-5